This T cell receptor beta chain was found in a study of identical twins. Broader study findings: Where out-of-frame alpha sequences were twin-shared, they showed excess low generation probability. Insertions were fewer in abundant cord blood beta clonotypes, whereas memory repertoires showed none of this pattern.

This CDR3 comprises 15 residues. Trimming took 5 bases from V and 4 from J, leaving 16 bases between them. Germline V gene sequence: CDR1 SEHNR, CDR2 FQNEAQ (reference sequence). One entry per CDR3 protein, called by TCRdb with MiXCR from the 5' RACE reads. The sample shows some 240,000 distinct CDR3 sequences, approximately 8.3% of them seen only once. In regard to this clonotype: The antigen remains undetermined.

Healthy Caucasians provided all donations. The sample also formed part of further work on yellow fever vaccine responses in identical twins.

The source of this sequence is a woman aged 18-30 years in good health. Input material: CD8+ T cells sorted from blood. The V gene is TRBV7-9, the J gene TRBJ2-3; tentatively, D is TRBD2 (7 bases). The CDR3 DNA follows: TGTGCCAGCAGCCGTTTAGGGGGGGTAGCAGATACGCAGTATTTT. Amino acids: CASSRLGGVADTQYF.